Presented here are 21 T cell receptor beta chains from one specimen sequenced in a study of blood T cell repertoires in COVID-19. Only in-frame clones appear in the TCRdb table, and some are missing; sequencing was by immunoSEQ multiplex PCR. The data contain fewer than 200,000 clones, roughly nine tenths of them singletons. Sequenced material: peripheral blood. The receptors stem from a man aged 18 to 30 who had recovered from COVID-19.

This clone has a handful of counts. The identical CDR3 is also encoded by other nucleotide sequences in the sample. The gene calls are TRBV5-1 and TRBJ1-6; D is unclear. V was clipped by 1 base and J by 0 bases, with 8 bases between them. The germline V gene has CDR1 SGHRS and CDR2 YFSETQ. The CDR3 runs to 16 residues. The CDR3 reads CASSLTLSSYNSPLHF. In nucleotides, the CDR3 is TGCGCCAGCAGCTTGACTCTGAGCTCCTATAATTCACCCCTCCACTTT.

The V and J genes are TRBV7-3 and TRBJ1-1; 9 nucleotides align to TRBD1. J gave up 1 base and V 5 bases, and 2 bases lay outside the gene matches. The CDR3 has 14 amino acids. Per the germline V gene, CDR1 is SGHTA and CDR2 is FQGTGA. DNA for the CDR3: TGTGCCAGCAGCGCGGGACAGGGGAACACTGAAGCTTTCTTT. Residues: CASSAGQGNTEAFF.

This clone has ten or more counts. The chain combines TRBV7-9 with TRBJ1-6; D is unresolved. The CDR3 sequence is 14 residues long. Germline CDR1 is SEHNR and CDR2 is FQNEAQ (reference sequence). Trimming shortened V by 1 base and J by 4 bases, and 5 bases separated the two germline ends. CDR3 sequence: CASSLEQYNSPLHF. In nucleotides, the CDR3 is TGTGCCAGCAGCTTAGAACAGTATAATTCACCCCTCCACTTT.

In DNA, the CDR3 is TGTGCCAGCAGCTCCGAAGGCCGGGGTGGCTATGGCTACACCTTC. Its translation: CASSSEGRGGYGYTF. The rearrangement links TRBV11-2 to TRBJ1-2; D call uncertain. CDR3 size: 15 residues. The V gene's germline CDR1 is SGHAT and CDR2 FQNNGV. Trimming shortened V by 4 bases and J by 4 bases, and 16 bases separated the two germline ends. Supplemented by reference TRBV11-2 and TRBJ1-2, the full variable domain reads EAGVAQSPRYKIIEKRQSVAFWCNPISGHATLYWYQQILGQGPKLLIQFQNNGVVDDSQLPKDRFSAERLKGVDSTLKIQPAKLEDSAVYLCASSSEGRGGYGYTFGSGTRLTVV.

This clone appeared once. The J gene is TRBJ1-3, the V gene TRBV28, with no clear D. CDR1 is MDHEN and CDR2 is SYDVKM in the germline V gene. There are 14 residues in the CDR3. Trimming pared 7 bases from V and 0 bases from J, leaving 10 bases between. In nucleotides, the CDR3 is TGTGCCAGCACATCGCCCTACTCTGGAAACACCATATATTTT. Its protein product is CASTSPYSGNTIYF.

The chain carries TRBV19 and TRBJ2-7, with TRBD2 matching 11 bases. The length of the CDR3 is 16 residues. Per germline, CDR1 LNHDA and CDR2 SQIVND (reference sequence). The junction had 6 bases not matched to a gene; V was cut back by 2 bases and J by 3 bases. CDR3 sequence: CASSITRLAGSYEQYF. In nucleotides, the CDR3 is TGTGCCAGTAGTATAACCCGACTAGCGGGGAGCTACGAGCAGTACTTC.

V is TRBV6-5 and J is TRBJ2-7; TRBD1 might be the D (5 bases). The V and J ends lost 2 bases and 2 bases respectively, with 10 bases between them. Germline lookup yields CDR1 MNHEY and CDR2 SVGAGI. The CDR3 totals 14 residues. CDR3 residues: CASSYEARAYEQYF. The CDR3 DNA reads as TGTGCCAGCAGTTACGAGGCCAGGGCCTACGAGCAGTACTTC.

The chain recombines TRBV4-1 with TRBJ1-3; D perhaps matches TRBD1 (6 bases). Trimming removed 4 bases from V and 3 bases from J, with 19 bases in between. Germline V gene lookup returns CDR1 MGHRA and CDR2 YSYEKL. This CDR3 is 17 amino acids long. The CDR3 loop reads CASSLGLDRPRGNTIYF. The CDR3 DNA reads as TGCGCCAGCAGCCTCGGGCTTGACAGGCCGCGTGGAAACACCATATATTTT.

The chain is built from TRBV10-3 and TRBJ2-3, with D possibly matching TRBD2 (5 bases). This CDR3 comprises 13 residues. Trimming pared 10 bases from V and 4 bases from J, leaving 15 bases between. Germline loops: CDR1 ENHRY, CDR2 SYGVKD. The CDR3 DNA sequence: TGTGCCACCTCTTCCTTAGCGTCAGATACGCAGTATTTT. Its protein is CATSSLASDTQYF.

V is TRBV5-1 and J is TRBJ2-7; no reliable D call. Trimming pared 0 bases from V and 4 bases from J, leaving 8 bases between. This CDR3 has 13 amino acids. Germline V lookup: CDR1 SGHRS, CDR2 YFSETQ. The CDR3 spells CASSLAKSYEQYF. CDR3 DNA: TGCGCCAGCAGCTTGGCCAAGAGTTACGAGCAGTACTTC.

The genes are TRBV7-2 and TRBJ2-5, with TRBD1 as a possible D gene (5 bases). Germline-derived CDR1 and CDR2 are SGHTA and FQGNSA. Trimming removed 6 bases at V and 3 bases at J, with 14 bases between. The length of the CDR3 is 14 residues. CDR3 loop: CASRTNQGKETQYF. The CDR3 DNA reads as TGTGCCAGCAGAACTAATCAGGGAAAAGAGACCCAGTACTTC.

This chain uses TRBV28 with TRBJ2-7, with 10 bases that match TRBD2. With V trimmed by 7 bases and J by 7 bases, 7 bases remained unmatched. Germline V CDR1 and CDR2: MDHEN, SYDVKM. The CDR3 contains 13 residues. CDR3 loop: CASTLSGRGEQYF. In DNA, the CDR3 is TGTGCCAGCACCTTAAGCGGGAGGGGGGAGCAGTACTTC.

The V gene is TRBV3-1 (or the pseudogene TRBV3-2), the J gene TRBJ1-6; TRBD1 is a possible D gene (6 bases). The CDR3 extends over 16 amino acids. Germline CDR1 and CDR2: LGHDT and YNNKEL (reference sequence). V was trimmed by 2 bases and J by 6 bases, leaving 14 bases between them. In nucleotides, the CDR3 is TGTGCCAGCAGCCAATACGGCAGGACAGTTAATTCACCCCTCCACTTT. Its protein product is CASSQYGRTVNSPLHF.

V and J are TRBV19 and TRBJ1-5; 8 nucleotides agree with TRBD1. The CDR3 contains 13 residues. CDR1 LNHDA and CDR2 SQIVND come from the germline V gene (reference sequence). The V segment lost 4 bases and the J segment 5 bases; nucleotides outside the gene matches: 1. The CDR3 sequence: CASSKDRDQPQHF. Written as DNA, the CDR3 is TGTGCCAGTAGTAAGGACAGGGATCAGCCCCAGCATTTT.

V and J are TRBV6-5 and TRBJ1-1; tentatively, D is TRBD1 (5 bases). The germline V gene encodes CDR1 MNHEY and CDR2 SVGAGI. The CDR3 sequence is 15 residues long. V was clipped by 0 bases and J by 1 base, with 9 bases between them. The CDR3 loop is CASSYSGTGNTEAFF. The DNA of the CDR3 is TGTGCCAGCAGTTACTCGGGGACTGGGAACACTGAAGCTTTCTTT.

The chain carries TRBV5-1 and TRBJ2-7, with D tentatively TRBD2 (5 bases). Per germline, CDR1 SGHRS and CDR2 YFSETQ. Trimming shortened V by 1 base and J by 1 base, and 9 bases separated the two germline ends. The CDR3 runs 14 residues. Here the CDR3 DNA reads TGCGCCAGCAGCTTGTCTAGCCCATCCTACGAGCAGTACTTC. Its translation: CASSLSSPSYEQYF.

The CDR3 here is CASSYTGVRGTEAFF. The CDR3 region has the DNA TGTGCCAGCAGTTACACAGGGGTTAGGGGCACTGAAGCTTTCTTT. This sequence joins TRBV6-5 and TRBJ1-1, with 7 bases aligning to TRBD1. The germline V gene has CDR1 MNHEY and CDR2 SVGAGI. J lost 4 bases, V lost 2 bases, and 7 bases had no gene match. The CDR3 runs to 15 residues.

The V and J genes are TRBV4-1 and TRBJ2-1; D perhaps matches TRBD1 (6 bases). Trimming removed 4 bases at V and 0 bases at J, with 10 bases between. This CDR3 has 15 amino acids. Per the germline V gene, CDR1 is MGHRA and CDR2 is YSYEKL. Here the CDR3 DNA reads TGCGCCAGCAGCCCTGGACAGCACTCCTACAATGAGCAGTTCTTC. Its translation: CASSPGQHSYNEQFF.

The chain employs TRBV14 and TRBJ2-2; D uncertain. V lost 2 bases and J lost 4, with 11 bases in between. Germline V gene sequence: CDR1 SGHDN, CDR2 FVKESK. The length of the CDR3 is 15 residues. CDR3 sequence: CASSQIRSPTGELFF. The DNA for the CDR3 is TGTGCCAGCAGCCAAATTAGAAGTCCCACCGGGGAGCTGTTTTTT.

This chain connects TRBV7-2 to TRBJ2-1; D uncertain. CDR3 length equals 16 residues. Germline V gives CDR1 SGHTA, CDR2 FQGNSA. V was pared by 4 bases and J by 5 bases, with 18 bases between. CDR3 in DNA: TGTGCCAGCAGCTATCCCTGGTCCAGCGTTGACAATGAGCAGTTCTTC. Translated, it gives CASSYPWSSVDNEQFF.

This clone was seen only a few times. The gene calls are TRBV7-2 and TRBJ1-5, with 8 positions matching TRBD1. Germline V gives CDR1 SGHTA, CDR2 FQGNSA. The CDR3 covers 15 residues. The V gene end was trimmed by 5 bases and the J gene end by 1 base; junction bases not matched to a gene: 4. The DNA for the CDR3 is TGTGCCAGCAGCCTTTCAGGGGGCAGCAATCAGCCCCAGCATTTT. Its protein is CASSLSGGSNQPQHF.